Shown below are 32 T cell receptor beta chains from a single sample sequenced in a study of siplizumab effects on memory and regulatory T cells. Method: immunoSEQ multiplex PCR; TCRdb's copy keeps in-frame clones and lacks some. The sample has tens of thousands of clones, about 89% seen once; the top ten hold approximately 29%. The sequenced material came from CD8+ T cells sorted from blood. The receptors shown here come from a human donor in good health.

The chain carries TRBV7-6 and TRBJ2-3; TRBD2 agrees at 12 bases. Trimming took 5 bases from V and 4 from J; bases not matched to a gene: 4. Germline V lookup: CDR1 SGHVS, CDR2 FNYEAQ. The CDR3 spans 15 residues. CDR3 DNA sequence: TGTGCCAGCAGCCGGACTAGCGGGGTCTCAGATACGCAGTATTTT. This encodes CASSRTSGVSDTQYF.

This chain uses TRBV11-2 with TRBJ2-7, with 8 bases identical to TRBD2. This CDR3 spans 15 amino acids. The V segment lost 1 base and the J segment 4 bases; nucleotides outside the gene matches: 6. Germline assignment: CDR1 SGHAT and CDR2 FQNNGV. CDR3 coding DNA: TGTGCCAGCAGCTTAGCGCGGGGGGCGGGGTACGAGCAGTACTTC. Translating it yields CASSLARGAGYEQYF. The full variable domain, its missing parts supplied by reference TRBV11-2 and TRBJ2-7, is EAGVAQSPRYKIIEKRQSVAFWCNPISGHATLYWYQQILGQGPKLLIQFQNNGVVDDSQLPKDRFSAERLKGVDSTLKIQPAKLEDSAVYLCASSLARGAGYEQYFGPGTRLTVT.

As DNA, the CDR3 is TGCAGCGTTGAGGATACAGCTCGCAACTACGAGCAGTACTTC. It yields the protein CSVEDTARNYEQYF. This rearrangement joins TRBV29-1 to TRBJ2-7, with unresolved D. Germline V gene data show CDR1 as SQVTM and CDR2 as ANQGSEA. This CDR3 comprises 14 residues. V was shortened by 3 bases and J by 3 bases, with 15 bases between the two germline ends.

The rearrangement uses TRBV9 and TRBJ1-1; the match to TRBD1 covers 8 bases. Unmatched junction bases numbered 2, after V lost 0 bases and J lost 1 base. Germline CDR1 and CDR2: SGDLS and YYNGEE. This CDR3 spans 15 amino acids. The CDR3 DNA reads as TGTGCCAGCAGCGTAGCAGGGGGCGCGAACACTGAAGCTTTCTTT. Encoded protein: CASSVAGGANTEAFF.

The chain carries TRBV5-4 and TRBJ2-7; TRBD1 is a possible D gene (5 bases). V was pared by 2 bases and J by 4 bases, with 19 bases between. This CDR3 spans 16 amino acids. The germline V gene encodes CDR1 SGHNT and CDR2 YYREEE (reference sequence). CDR3 amino acids: CASSFGFGQGLYEQYF. The CDR3, as DNA: TGTGCCAGCAGCTTTGGGTTCGGGCAGGGCTTATACGAGCAGTACTTC. The full variable domain, completed using reference TRBV5-4 and TRBJ2-7, is ETGVTQSPTHLIKTRGQQVTLRCSSQSGHNTVSWYQQALGQGPQFIFQYYREEENGRGNFPPRFSGLQFPNYSSELNVNALELDDSALYLCASSFGFGQGLYEQYFGPGTRLTVT.

V gene TRBV7-9 combines with J gene TRBJ1-2; D gene unclear. CDR1 and CDR2 (germline): SEHNR, FQNEAQ (reference sequence). The V end was cut by 2 bases, the J end by 4 bases, with 8 bases between. The CDR3 has 13 amino acids. The CDR3 bases are TGTGCCAGCAGCTTATCGGTTTTCTATGGCTACACCTTC. Its translation: CASSLSVFYGYTF.

This chain uses TRBV10-1 with TRBJ2-7, with no clear D. The CDR3 loop spans 12 amino acids. Trimming took off 2 bases at V and 5 bases at J, with 7 bases between the two ends. Germline CDR1 is WNHNN and CDR2 is SYGVQD (reference sequence). CDR3 DNA sequence: TGCGCCAGCAGTGAGGGGCCCAACGAGCAGTACTTC. This gives the protein CASSEGPNEQYF.

This chain joins TRBV4-1 and TRBJ2-1, with D perhaps TRBD1 or TRBD2 (5 bases each). V was trimmed by 4 bases and J by 3 bases, leaving 16 bases between them. Germline loops: CDR1 MGHRA, CDR2 YSYEKL. This CDR3 is 16 amino acids long. CDR3 DNA sequence: TGCGCCAGCAGCCCGGCCGGACGGGGCGACTACAATGAGCAGTTCTTC. This gives the protein CASSPAGRGDYNEQFF.

The chain has TRBV14 and TRBJ1-2, with D unclear. This CDR3 is 13 amino acids long. With 0 bases removed from V and 4 bases from J, the gap between germline ends came to 6 bases. Germline V lookup: CDR1 SGHDN, CDR2 FVKESK. The CDR3 DNA follows: TGTGCCAGCAGCCAAGACAGGAGCTATGGCTACACCTTC. Its protein product is CASSQDRSYGYTF.

Only one count was recorded for this clone. The genes are TRBV27 and TRBJ2-7; possibly TRBD1 or TRBD2 for D (5 bases each). Between the trimmed V and J ends, which lost 4 bases and 3 bases, there was a span of 10 bases. The CDR3 has 13 residues. From germline, CDR1 is MNHEY and CDR2 SMNVEV (reference sequence). DNA of the CDR3: TGTGCCAGCAGTTGGGGGACGGGCTACGAGCAGTACTTC. It codes for CASSWGTGYEQYF.

The chain has TRBV10-1 and TRBJ2-3, with D perhaps matching TRBD1 (6 bases). Germline CDR1 WNHNN, CDR2 SYGVQD (reference sequence). V dropped 6 bases and J dropped 6 bases, with 19 bases sitting between them. The CDR3 spans 15 residues. The CDR3 here is CASSDWDTLADTQYF. In DNA form, the CDR3 reads TGCGCCAGCAGCGACTGGGACACTCTGGCGGATACGCAGTATTTT.

V is TRBV2 and J is TRBJ2-7, with no clear D. Per the germline V gene, CDR1 is SNHLY and CDR2 is FYNNEI. V lost 7 bases and J 4 bases, leaving 11 bases between the germline ends. The CDR3 spans 12 residues. The CDR3 DNA reads as TGTGCCAGCATGTCGGACGGGTACGAGCAGTACTTC. This encodes CASMSDGYEQYF. The whole variable domain, remainder taken from reference TRBV2 and TRBJ2-7, is EPEVTQTPSHQVTQMGQEVILRCVPISNHLYFYWYRQILGQKVEFLVSFYNNEISEKSEIFDDQFSVERPDGSNFTLKIRSTKLEDSAMYFCASMSDGYEQYFGPGTRLTVT.

The V gene is TRBV7-9, the J gene TRBJ1-2; D gene ambiguous. CDR1 is SEHNR and CDR2 is FQNEAQ in the germline V gene (reference sequence). V was trimmed by 5 bases and J by 8 bases, leaving 12 bases between them. This CDR3 spans 12 amino acids. CDR3 loop: CASSPGDSGYTF. DNA of the CDR3: TGTGCCAGCAGCCCAGGTGACTCGGGCTACACCTTC. Full variable domain (outside the CDR3, taken from reference TRBV7-9 and TRBJ1-2): DTGVSQNPRHKITKRGQNVTFRCDPISEHNRLYWYRQTLGQGPEFLTYFQNEAQLEKSRLLSDRFSAERPKGSFSTLEIQRTEQGDSAMYLCASSPGDSGYTFGSGTRLTVV.

The chain links TRBV4-1 to TRBJ1-5; D is possibly TRBD1 (5 bases). CDR3 length: 15 residues. Germline V lookup: CDR1 MGHRA, CDR2 YSYEKL. V was clipped by 0 bases and J by 1 base, with 7 bases between them. The CDR3: CASSQDWGSNQPQHF. CDR3 bases: TGCGCCAGCAGCCAAGATTGGGGGAGCAATCAGCCCCAGCATTTT.

The rearrangement links TRBV9 to TRBJ1-2, with 8 bases matching TRBD1. V dropped 3 bases and J dropped 1; count of bases not matched to a gene: 2. From germline, CDR1 is SGDLS and CDR2 YYNGEE. The CDR3 consists of 14 residues. CDR3 DNA: TGTGCCAGCAGCGGACAGGGGCTTAACTATGGCTACACCTTC. Translation: CASSGQGLNYGYTF.

The genes are TRBV11-3 and TRBJ2-7, with TRBD1 as a possible D gene (6 bases). Germline CDR1 and CDR2: SGHNT and YENEEA. This CDR3 has 13 amino acids. The ends were cut back, 1 base at V and 2 bases at J, with 6 bases in the middle. CDR3 sequence (DNA): TGTGCCAGCAGCTTAGGGACAGCCTACGAGCAGTACTTC. Protein: CASSLGTAYEQYF.

This sequence joins TRBV6-5 and TRBJ2-5, with D possibly being TRBD1 (6 bases). In germline, CDR1 is MNHEY, CDR2 SVGAGI. CDR3 length: 15 amino acids. V gave up 2 bases and J gave up 7 bases, with 17 bases separating them. CDR3 in amino acids: CASSYEMGTTGTQYF. The CDR3 DNA sequence: TGTGCCAGCAGTTACGAAATGGGCACGACAGGGACCCAGTACTTC.

The chain carries TRBV29-1 and TRBJ2-5; weak D call: TRBD1 (5 bases). V was cut by 4 bases and J by 4 bases, with 10 bases left in between. Germline CDR1 is SQVTM and CDR2 is ANQGSEA. CDR3 length equals 12 residues. The CDR3 loop is CSVVTRAETQYF. The CDR3 coding sequence is TGCAGCGTTGTAACCAGGGCAGAGACCCAGTACTTC.

A single count supports this clone. The chain joins TRBV7-8 to TRBJ2-6, with 9 bases aligning to TRBD1. This CDR3 has 18 residues. Germline assignment: CDR1 SGHVS and CDR2 FQNEAQ. V gave up 2 bases and J gave up 0 bases; unmatched junction bases: 5. CDR3 nucleotide sequence: TGTGCCAGCAGCTTACTCGGACAGGGGACCTCTGGGGCCAACGTCCTGACTTTC. This gives the protein CASSLLGQGTSGANVLTF.

This chain uses TRBV2 with TRBJ2-1, with 8 positions matching TRBD1. Germline V gives CDR1 SNHLY, CDR2 FYNNEI. The CDR3 sequence is 15 residues long. V shed 3 bases and J 0 bases; nucleotides not matched to a gene: 1. In DNA, the CDR3 is TGTGCCAGCAGTGAGACAGGGGTCTCCTACAATGAGCAGTTCTTC. It encodes CASSETGVSYNEQFF.

This clone was detected once. The chain uses TRBV9 and TRBJ2-3; no firm D call. The CDR3 covers 12 residues. V was pared by 0 bases and J by 3 bases, with 2 bases between. The germline gives CDR1 SGDLS, CDR2 YYNGEE. CDR3 DNA sequence: TGTGCCAGCAGCGTAGGGACAGATACGCAGTATTTT. Translated, it gives CASSVGTDTQYF.

The chain uses TRBV19 and TRBJ2-7, with 10 positions matching TRBD1. The trim removed 7 bases at V and 5 bases at J, leaving 8 bases unmatched. CDR1 is LNHDA and CDR2 is SQIVND in the germline V gene (reference sequence). This CDR3 is built from 14 residues. As DNA, the CDR3 is TGTGCCAGTACACCGGGACAGGGGACGCACGAGCAGTACTTC. This encodes CASTPGQGTHEQYF.

The chain employs TRBV11-2 and TRBJ2-7; D is perhaps TRBD1 or TRBD2 (5 bases each). The germline V and J ends were trimmed by 5 bases and 2 bases, with 19 bases remaining between them. Looked up from germline, CDR1 is SGHAT and CDR2 is FQNNGV. The CDR3 has 16 residues. CDR3 sequence: CASSESTGTLTYEQYF. In nucleotides, the CDR3 is TGTGCCAGCAGCGAATCGACCGGGACCTTGACCTACGAGCAGTACTTC.

This chain joins TRBV5-6 and TRBJ2-2; the match to TRBD2 covers 11 bases. This CDR3 has 15 amino acids. Trimming removed 5 bases from V and 6 bases from J; junction bases left unmatched: 6. Germline CDR1 reads SGHDT; CDR2 reads YYEEEE. The CDR3 nucleotides are TGTGCCAGCAGTCAACTAGCGGGAGTTTCCGGGGAGCTGTTTTTT. This gives the protein CASSQLAGVSGELFF. Complete variable domain (other parts from reference TRBV5-6 and TRBJ2-2): DAGVTQSPTHLIKTRGQQVTLRCSPKSGHDTVSWYQQALGQGPQFIFQYYEEEERQRGNFPDRFSGHQFPNYSSELNVNALLLGDSALYLCASSQLAGVSGELFFGEGSRLTVL.

V is TRBV19 and J is TRBJ2-1, with TRBD2 identical over 10 bases. J lost 5 bases, V lost 10 bases, and 2 bases had no gene match. Germline V gene sequence: CDR1 LNHDA, CDR2 SQIVND (reference sequence). This CDR3 has 12 residues. The CDR3 protein is CATGLADNEQFF. CDR3 nucleotides: TGTGCCACCGGACTAGCGGACAATGAGCAGTTCTTC.

This clone turned up a few times. V usage is TRBV27 and J usage is TRBJ1-1; possible D gene TRBD1, 5 bases. With 4 bases removed from V and 8 bases from J, the gap between germline ends came to 11 bases. There are 12 residues in the CDR3. Per germline, CDR1 MNHEY and CDR2 SMNVEV (reference sequence). The CDR3 DNA is TGTGCCAGCAGTTACCCTGGGGCGGAAGCTTTCTTT. Amino acids: CASSYPGAEAFF.

V gene TRBV9 combines with J gene TRBJ2-7, with TRBD1 matching over 7 bases. Germline loops: CDR1 SGDLS, CDR2 YYNGEE. CDR3 length: 15 residues. V gave up 0 bases and J gave up 3 bases; unmatched junction bases: 6. CDR3 residues: CASSVGGAGGYEQYF. CDR3 coding DNA: TGTGCCAGCAGCGTAGGCGGCGCAGGGGGCTACGAGCAGTACTTC.

V usage is TRBV5-6 and J usage is TRBJ1-5; D may be TRBD1 (6 bases). The CDR3 is made up of 16 amino acids. The germline V and J ends were trimmed by 6 bases and 3 bases, with 19 bases remaining between them. CDR1 is SGHDT and CDR2 is YYEEEE in the germline V gene. The CDR3 spells CASTLWRQGINQPQHF. DNA of the CDR3: TGTGCCAGCACCTTATGGAGGCAGGGGATCAATCAGCCCCAGCATTTT. The whole variable domain, filled in from reference TRBV5-6 and TRBJ1-5, reads DAGVTQSPTHLIKTRGQQVTLRCSPKSGHDTVSWYQQALGQGPQFIFQYYEEEERQRGNFPDRFSGHQFPNYSSELNVNALLLGDSALYLCASTLWRQGINQPQHFGDGTRLSIL.

The chain employs TRBV7-2 and TRBJ2-1; 8 bases line up with TRBD1. Germline trimming cut 5 bases from V and 5 bases from J; bases unmatched to any gene: 17. The CDR3 is 18 residues long. Germline assignment: CDR1 SGHTA and CDR2 FQGNSA. CDR3 coding DNA: TGTGCCAGCAGCCTACCCCGGAGAGATGGACAGGGAAACAATGAGCAGTTCTTC. Translating gives CASSLPRRDGQGNNEQFF.

This clone was observed once. V is TRBV6-5 and J is TRBJ2-1, with D possibly being TRBD2 (6 bases). Germline CDR1 and CDR2: MNHEY and SVGAGI. Trimming took 4 bases from V and 3 from J, leaving 10 bases between them. The CDR3 spans 14 residues. In nucleotides, the CDR3 is TGTGCCAGCAGTTGGGGGGAGGACTACAATGAGCAGTTCTTC. Protein: CASSWGEDYNEQFF.

The gene calls are TRBV19 and TRBJ1-5; 10 bases agree with TRBD1. The CDR3 contains 17 residues. CDR1 is LNHDA and CDR2 is SQIVND in the germline V gene (reference sequence). Trimming cost V 3 bases and J 0 bases; bases outside gene matches: 5. The CDR3 DNA is TGTGCCAGTAGTATGACAGGGGGCTTTAGTAGCAATCAGCCCCAGCATTTT. Encoded protein: CASSMTGGFSSNQPQHF.

V and J are TRBV15 and TRBJ2-5; 9 bases agree with TRBD2. V lost 0 bases and J lost 5; bases outside the gene matches: 4. The CDR3 spans 15 residues. Germline-derived CDR1 and CDR2 are LNHNV and YYDKDF (reference sequence). CDR3 nucleotide sequence: TGTGCCACCAGCAGAGAGGCTAGCGGGGCCGAGACCCAGTACTTC. Its translation is CATSREASGAETQYF.